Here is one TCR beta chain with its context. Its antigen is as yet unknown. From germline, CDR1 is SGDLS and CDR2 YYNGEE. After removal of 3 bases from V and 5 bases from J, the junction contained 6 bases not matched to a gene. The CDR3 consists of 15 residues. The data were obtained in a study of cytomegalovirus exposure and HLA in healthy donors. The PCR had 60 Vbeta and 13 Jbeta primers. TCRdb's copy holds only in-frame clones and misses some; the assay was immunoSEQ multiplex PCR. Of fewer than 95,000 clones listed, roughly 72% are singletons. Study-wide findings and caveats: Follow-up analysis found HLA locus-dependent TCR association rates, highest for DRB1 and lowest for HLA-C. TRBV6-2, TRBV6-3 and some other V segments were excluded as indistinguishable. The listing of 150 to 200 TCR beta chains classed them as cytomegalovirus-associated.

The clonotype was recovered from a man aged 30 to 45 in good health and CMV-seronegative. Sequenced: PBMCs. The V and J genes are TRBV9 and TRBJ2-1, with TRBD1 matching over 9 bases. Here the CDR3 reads CASSAGTGPHNEQFF. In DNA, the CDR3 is TGTGCCAGCAGCGCCGGGACAGGGCCCCACAATGAGCAGTTCTTC.